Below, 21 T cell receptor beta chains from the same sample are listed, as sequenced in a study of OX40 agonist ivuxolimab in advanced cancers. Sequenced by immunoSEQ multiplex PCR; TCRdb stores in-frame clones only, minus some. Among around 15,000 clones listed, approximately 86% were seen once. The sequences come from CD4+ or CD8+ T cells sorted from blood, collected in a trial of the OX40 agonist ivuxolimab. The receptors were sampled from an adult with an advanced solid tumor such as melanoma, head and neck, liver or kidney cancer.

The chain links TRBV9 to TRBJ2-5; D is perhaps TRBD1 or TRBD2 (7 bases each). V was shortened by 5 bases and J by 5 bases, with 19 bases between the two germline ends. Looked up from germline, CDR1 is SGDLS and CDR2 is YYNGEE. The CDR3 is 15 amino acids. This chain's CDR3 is CASSATGEGYETQYF. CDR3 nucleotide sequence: TGTGCCAGCAGTGCAACAGGGGAGGGGTATGAGACCCAGTACTTC.

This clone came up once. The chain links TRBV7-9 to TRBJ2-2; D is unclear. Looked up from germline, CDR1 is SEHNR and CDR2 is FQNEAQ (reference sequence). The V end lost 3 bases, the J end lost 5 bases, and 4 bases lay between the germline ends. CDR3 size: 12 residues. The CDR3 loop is CASSLVTGELFF. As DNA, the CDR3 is TGTGCCAGCAGCTTGGTGACCGGGGAGCTGTTTTTT.

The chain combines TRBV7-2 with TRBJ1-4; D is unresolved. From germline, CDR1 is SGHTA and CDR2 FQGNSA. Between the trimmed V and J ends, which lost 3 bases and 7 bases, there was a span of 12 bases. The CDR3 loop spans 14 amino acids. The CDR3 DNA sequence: TGTGCCAGCAGCTTCTCAGGTGGGCCTGAAAAACTGTTTTTT. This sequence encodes CASSFSGGPEKLFF.

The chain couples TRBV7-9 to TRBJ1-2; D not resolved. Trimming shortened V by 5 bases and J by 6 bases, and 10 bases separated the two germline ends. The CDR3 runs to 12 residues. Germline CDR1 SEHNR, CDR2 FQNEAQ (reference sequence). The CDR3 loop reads CASSTKTDGYTF. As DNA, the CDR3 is TGTGCCAGCAGCACAAAGACGGATGGCTACACCTTC.

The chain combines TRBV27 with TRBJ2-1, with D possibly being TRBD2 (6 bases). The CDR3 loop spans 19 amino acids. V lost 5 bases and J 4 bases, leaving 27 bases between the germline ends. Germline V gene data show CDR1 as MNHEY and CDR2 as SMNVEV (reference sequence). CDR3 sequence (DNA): TGTGCCAGCAGTCCCACTCTCTCCGGACGGGGACTGAGGTACAATGAGCAGTTCTTC. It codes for CASSPTLSGRGLRYNEQFF.

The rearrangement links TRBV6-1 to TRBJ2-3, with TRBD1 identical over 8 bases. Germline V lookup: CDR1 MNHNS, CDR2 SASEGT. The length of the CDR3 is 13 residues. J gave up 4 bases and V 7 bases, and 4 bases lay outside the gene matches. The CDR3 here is CASTNRGADTQYF. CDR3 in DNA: TGTGCCAGCACCAACAGGGGGGCAGATACGCAGTATTTT.

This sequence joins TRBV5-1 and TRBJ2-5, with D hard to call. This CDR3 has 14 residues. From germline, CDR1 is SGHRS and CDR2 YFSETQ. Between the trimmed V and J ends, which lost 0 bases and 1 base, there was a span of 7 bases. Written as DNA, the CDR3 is TGCGCCAGCAGCTTGGGCGGACCCCAAGAGACCCAGTACTTC. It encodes CASSLGGPQETQYF.

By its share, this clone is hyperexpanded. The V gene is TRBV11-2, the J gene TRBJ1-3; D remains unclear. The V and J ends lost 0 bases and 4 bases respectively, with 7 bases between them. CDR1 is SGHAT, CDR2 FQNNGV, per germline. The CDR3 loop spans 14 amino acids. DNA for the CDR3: TGTGCCAGCAGCTTAGATGTGTACGGAAACACCATATATTTT. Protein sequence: CASSLDVYGNTIYF.

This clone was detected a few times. CDR3 amino acids: CASSKRDSYEQYF. In DNA form, the CDR3 reads TGTGCCAGTTCAAAGCGGGACTCCTACGAGCAGTACTTC. This chain links TRBV19 with TRBJ2-7; the match to TRBD2 covers 7 bases. V lost 8 bases to trimming and J lost 0 bases; unmatched junction nucleotides: 4. CDR3 size: 13 residues. From germline, CDR1 is LNHDA and CDR2 SQIVND (reference sequence).

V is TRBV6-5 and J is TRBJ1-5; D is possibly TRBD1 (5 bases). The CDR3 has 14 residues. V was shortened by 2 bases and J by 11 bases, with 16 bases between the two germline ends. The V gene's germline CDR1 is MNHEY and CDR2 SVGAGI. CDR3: CASSYNSGGTTQHF. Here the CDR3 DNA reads TGTGCCAGCAGTTACAATTCGGGGGGGACGACCCAGCATTTT.

The CDR3 coding sequence is TGCAGCGTTGAAGTCTGGGAGACCCAGTACTTC. Translating it yields CSVEVWETQYF. J is TRBJ2-5 and V is TRBV29-1; D remains unclear. Germline lookup yields CDR1 SQVTM and CDR2 ANQGSEA. Trimming left V 1 base short and J 5 bases short, with 5 bases between. This CDR3 has 11 residues.

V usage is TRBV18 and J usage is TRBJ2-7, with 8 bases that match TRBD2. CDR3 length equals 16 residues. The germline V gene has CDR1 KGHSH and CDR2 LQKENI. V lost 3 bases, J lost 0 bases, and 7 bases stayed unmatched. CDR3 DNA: TGTGCCAGCTCACCGGTACTAGCGGATTACTCCTACGAGCAGTACTTC. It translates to CASSPVLADYSYEQYF.

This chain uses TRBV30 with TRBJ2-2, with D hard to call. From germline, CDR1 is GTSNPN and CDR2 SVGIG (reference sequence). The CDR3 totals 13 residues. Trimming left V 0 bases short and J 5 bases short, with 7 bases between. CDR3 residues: CAWSVERTGELFF. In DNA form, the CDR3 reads TGTGCCTGGAGTGTAGAGCGAACCGGGGAGCTGTTTTTT.

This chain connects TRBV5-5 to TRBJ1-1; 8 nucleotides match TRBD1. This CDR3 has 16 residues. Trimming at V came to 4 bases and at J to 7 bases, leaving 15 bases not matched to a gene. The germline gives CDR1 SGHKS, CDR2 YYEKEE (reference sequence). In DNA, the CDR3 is TGTGCCAGCAGCGTGAGTCACCGGACAGGGACGGGTGAAGCTTTCTTT. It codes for CASSVSHRTGTGEAFF.

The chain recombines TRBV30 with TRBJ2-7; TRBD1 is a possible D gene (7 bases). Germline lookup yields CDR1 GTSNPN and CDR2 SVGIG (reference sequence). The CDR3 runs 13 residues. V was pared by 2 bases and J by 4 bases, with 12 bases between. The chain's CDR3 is CAWSSRGAYEQYF. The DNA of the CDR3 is TGTGCCTGGAGTTCCAGGGGGGCATACGAGCAGTACTTC.

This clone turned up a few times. DNA of the CDR3: TGTGCCAGCAGCCAAGGAACCCACCGGGGGCGCGGAATCAATGAGCAGTTCTTC. This translates into CASSQGTHRGRGINEQFF. The chain joins TRBV14 to TRBJ2-1, with D possibly being TRBD1 or TRBD2 (6 bases each). Germline lookup yields CDR1 SGHDN and CDR2 FVKESK. This CDR3 is 18 amino acids long. Trimming cost V 1 base and J 6 bases, with 22 bases left between them.

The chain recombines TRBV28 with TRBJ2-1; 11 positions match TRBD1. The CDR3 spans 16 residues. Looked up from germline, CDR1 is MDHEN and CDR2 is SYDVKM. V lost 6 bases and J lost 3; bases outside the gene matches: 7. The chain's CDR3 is CASSRSGTGGYNEQFF. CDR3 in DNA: TGTGCCAGCAGCCGATCCGGGACAGGGGGCTACAATGAGCAGTTCTTC.

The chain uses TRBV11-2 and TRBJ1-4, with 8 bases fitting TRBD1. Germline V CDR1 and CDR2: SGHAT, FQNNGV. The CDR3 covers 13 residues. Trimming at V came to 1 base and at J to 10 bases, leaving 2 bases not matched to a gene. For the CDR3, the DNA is TGTGCCAGCAGCTTAGCCAGGGGGCGAAAACTGTTTTTT. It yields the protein CASSLARGRKLFF.

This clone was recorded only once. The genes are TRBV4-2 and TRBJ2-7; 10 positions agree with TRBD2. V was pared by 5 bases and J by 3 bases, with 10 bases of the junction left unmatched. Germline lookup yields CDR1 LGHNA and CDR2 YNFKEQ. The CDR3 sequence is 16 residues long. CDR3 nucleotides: TGTGCCAGCAGCTTGGCCTCTAGCGGGAGTTTCTACGAGCAGTACTTC. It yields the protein CASSLASSGSFYEQYF.

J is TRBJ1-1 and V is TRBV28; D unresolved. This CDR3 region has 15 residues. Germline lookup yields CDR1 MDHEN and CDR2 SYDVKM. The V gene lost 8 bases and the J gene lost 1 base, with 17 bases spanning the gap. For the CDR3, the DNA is TGTGCCAGCCTCGAGGGAGGGATGCGGAACACTGAAGCTTTCTTT. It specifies CASLEGGMRNTEAFF.

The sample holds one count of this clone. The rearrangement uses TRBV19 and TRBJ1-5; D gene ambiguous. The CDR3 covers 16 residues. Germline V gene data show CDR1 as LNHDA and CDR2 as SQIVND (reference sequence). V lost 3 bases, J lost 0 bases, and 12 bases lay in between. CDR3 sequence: CASSILGLGSNQPQHF. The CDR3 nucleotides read TGTGCCAGTAGTATTTTGGGTCTAGGTAGCAATCAGCCCCAGCATTTT.